The 18 T cell receptor beta chains reported below all come from one sample, sequenced in a study of immune evolution from preneoplasia to lung adenocarcinoma. The data were produced by immunoSEQ multiplex PCR, yet TCRdb's version contains in-frame clones alone and is incomplete. The sample yields some 12,000 clones, over 75% seen once. Sequences were obtained from FFPE tissue from an adenomatous hyperplasia lung lesion. Documented subset: atypical adenomatous hyperplasia (AAH), lung preneoplasia. The receptors stem from a person between 50 and 69 years old with lung adenocarcinoma.

CDR3 nucleotides: TGTGCCAGCAGCTTGGGACGGTCCTACAATGAGCAGTTCTTC. It specifies CASSLGRSYNEQFF. The genes are TRBV9 and TRBJ2-1; D may match TRBD1 or TRBD2 (5 bases each). From germline, CDR1 is SGDLS and CDR2 YYNGEE. This CDR3 is 14 amino acids long. The V gene lost 4 bases and the J gene lost 1 base, with 9 bases spanning the gap.

The chain employs TRBV19 and TRBJ2-2, with D unresolved. The CDR3 loop spans 15 amino acids. Trimming shortened V by 2 bases and J by 1 base, and 8 bases separated the two germline ends. CDR1 and CDR2 (germline): LNHDA, SQIVND (reference sequence). The CDR3 DNA is TGTGCCAGTAGTATACATATACAGAACACCGGGGAGCTGTTTTTT. Its translation: CASSIHIQNTGELFF.

J is TRBJ1-1 and V is TRBV30; D uncertain. The CDR3 consists of 14 residues. Germline V gene data show CDR1 as GTSNPN and CDR2 as SVGIG (reference sequence). V was clipped by 0 bases and J by 6 bases, with 14 bases between them. The CDR3 spells CAWSVPRVGAEAFF. As DNA, the CDR3 is TGTGCCTGGAGTGTACCGAGGGTTGGAGCTGAAGCTTTCTTT.

The V gene is TRBV5-4, the J gene TRBJ2-2; 8 bases are shared with TRBD1. The CDR3 sequence is 14 residues long. Germline trimming cut 4 bases from V and 7 bases from J; bases unmatched to any gene: 6. Germline CDR1 and CDR2: SGHNT and YYREEE (reference sequence). The CDR3 bases are TGTGCCAGCAGCGCCGACAGGGGATACGGGGAGCTGTTTTTT. This translates into CASSADRGYGELFF.

The chain links TRBV5-8 to TRBJ2-3; 10 bases are shared with TRBD2. The CDR3 contains 16 residues. V gave up 0 bases and J gave up 5 bases; unmatched junction bases: 6. Germline V gene data show CDR1 as SGHTS and CDR2 as YDEGEE. CDR3 region: CASSLGLAGDQDTQYF. In nucleotides, the CDR3 is TGTGCCAGCAGCTTGGGGCTAGCGGGAGATCAAGATACGCAGTATTTT.

This chain joins TRBV15 and TRBJ2-3, with 7 nucleotides matching TRBD2. Trimming took 0 bases from V and 2 from J; bases not matched to a gene: 14. Per the germline V gene, CDR1 is LNHNV and CDR2 is YYDKDF (reference sequence). This CDR3 contains 19 residues. The CDR3 coding sequence is TGTGCCACCAGCAGAGATTTTTCGGCCTGGGACTACCCCACAGATACGCAGTATTTT. Translated: CATSRDFSAWDYPTDTQYF.

The chain joins TRBV29-1 to TRBJ2-7, with D perhaps being TRBD1 or TRBD2 (5 bases each). The V gene's germline CDR1 is SQVTM and CDR2 ANQGSEA. The CDR3 is 14 amino acids. V gave up 6 bases and J gave up 3 bases, with 18 bases separating them. CDR3 DNA sequence: TGCAGCGTGGCAGAGGGGACGAGCTTCTACGAGCAGTACTTC. It codes for CSVAEGTSFYEQYF.

Comment on this clone: A read error may produce the germline difference seen at one junction end. This chain joins TRBV7-8 and TRBJ2-7; D may be TRBD2 (6 bases). Germline V gene data show CDR1 as SGHVS and CDR2 as FQNEAQ. The CDR3 runs to 12 residues. The CDR3 loop reads CASSGGTWTGDF. The CDR3 bases are TGTGCCAGCAGCGGCGGGACCTGGACCGGGGACTTC. The full variable domain, its missing parts supplied by reference TRBV7-8 and TRBJ2-7, is GAGVSQSPRYKVAKRGQDVALRCDPISGHVSLFWYQQALGQGPEFLTYFQNEAQLDKSGLPSDRFFAERPEGSVSTLKIQRTQQEDSAVYLCASSGGTWTGDFGPGTRLTVT.

Concerning this clone: Compared with germline, one end of the junction differs, possibly owing to a read error. The V gene is TRBV5-1, the J gene TRBJ2-3; D perhaps matches TRBD1 (6 bases). Germline CDR1 SGHRS, CDR2 YFSETQ. The CDR3 is 16 residues long. CDR3 sequence (DNA): TGTGCCAGCAGCGCATTACAGGGCACTAGCACAGATACGCAGTATTTT. It yields the protein CASSALQGTSTDTQYF.

This clone occurred a few times. The chain has TRBV2 and TRBJ2-7; 10 nucleotides align to TRBD1. CDR3 length equals 15 residues. The V and J ends lost 6 bases and 4 bases, in that order; junction bases with no gene match: 9. Germline loops: CDR1 SNHLY, CDR2 FYNNEI. The CDR3 sequence: CASRKAGTGVYEQYF. The CDR3 nucleotides read TGTGCCAGCAGAAAAGCCGGGACAGGGGTTTACGAGCAGTACTTC.

The chain joins TRBV6-5 to TRBJ1-1; D gene ambiguous. CDR1 is MNHEY and CDR2 is SVGAGI in the germline V gene. V lost 6 bases and J lost 1, with 15 bases in between. The CDR3 totals 15 residues. The CDR3 reads CASSLGGLRNTEAFF. The CDR3 DNA is TGTGCCAGCAGCCTCGGAGGGCTAAGGAACACTGAAGCTTTCTTT.

This chain joins TRBV7-2 and TRBJ2-1, with D uncertain. Deletions cut 7 bases from V and 6 bases from J, with 13 bases between. Per the germline V gene, CDR1 is SGHTA and CDR2 is FQGNSA. There are 13 residues in the CDR3. CDR3 region: CASTTPVGNEQFF. The DNA of the CDR3 is TGTGCCAGCACCACCCCCGTGGGCAATGAGCAGTTCTTC.

This rearrangement joins TRBV7-2 to TRBJ2-2; D ambiguous. Germline CDR1 SGHTA, CDR2 FQGNSA. The CDR3 sequence is 13 residues long. Trimming cost V 5 bases and J 8 bases, with 12 bases left between them. CDR3: CASSDRIGGELFF. As DNA, the CDR3 is TGTGCCAGCAGCGATCGTATTGGGGGGGAGCTGTTTTTT.

The chain is built from TRBV25-1 and TRBJ1-1, with 8 bases fitting TRBD1. The CDR3 runs 15 residues. With 1 base clipped from V and 2 bases from J, the junction kept 3 bases outside the gene matches. Per germline, CDR1 MGHDK and CDR2 SYGVNS. The CDR3 spells CASSEWTGKNTEAFF. The CDR3 DNA follows: TGTGCCAGCAGTGAATGGACAGGGAAAAACACTGAAGCTTTCTTT.

The rearrangement links TRBV18 to TRBJ2-1, with TRBD2 matching over 8 bases. This CDR3 has 16 amino acids. The V and J ends lost 3 bases and 1 base, in that order; junction bases with no gene match: 5. Germline values: CDR1 KGHSH, CDR2 LQKENI. The CDR3 is CASSPGLERSYNEQFF. CDR3 DNA: TGTGCCAGCTCACCGGGACTAGAGAGGTCCTACAATGAGCAGTTCTTC.

This clone was recorded once. The gene calls are TRBV19 and TRBJ2-1, with 8 bases matching TRBD2. The V and J ends lost 7 bases and 6 bases, in that order; junction bases with no gene match: 8. The CDR3 is 14 amino acids. Per the germline V gene, CDR1 is LNHDA and CDR2 is SQIVND (reference sequence). The CDR3 sequence: CASKTSGSRNEQFF. The DNA of the CDR3 is TGTGCCAGTAAGACGAGCGGGAGTCGCAATGAGCAGTTCTTC.

The rearrangement joins TRBV7-9 to TRBJ2-7; TRBD2 aligns across 12 bases. V gave up 2 bases and J gave up 5 bases; unmatched junction bases: 10. CDR3 length: 17 amino acids. The germline gives CDR1 SEHNR, CDR2 FQNEAQ (reference sequence). The CDR3 bases are TGTGCCAGCAGCTTACCCTTCACTAGCGGGAGGTTTCACGAGCAGTACTTC. Translated, it gives CASSLPFTSGRFHEQYF.

V is TRBV5-5 and J is TRBJ2-1; 7 bases are a match to TRBD2. The CDR3 contains 13 residues. CDR1 and CDR2 (germline): SGHKS, YYEKEE (reference sequence). The V gene end was trimmed by 0 bases and the J gene end by 7 bases; junction bases not matched to a gene: 1. CDR3 sequence (DNA): TGTGCCAGCAGCTTGGCCGGGGGGAATGAGCAGTTCTTC. It specifies CASSLAGGNEQFF.